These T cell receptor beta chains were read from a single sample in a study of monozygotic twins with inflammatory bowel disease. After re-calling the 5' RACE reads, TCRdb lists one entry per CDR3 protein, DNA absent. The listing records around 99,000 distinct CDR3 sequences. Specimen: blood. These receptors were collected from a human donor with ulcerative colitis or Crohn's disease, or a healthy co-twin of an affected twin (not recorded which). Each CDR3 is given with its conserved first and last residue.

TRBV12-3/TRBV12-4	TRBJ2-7	CASSLSGSEQYF
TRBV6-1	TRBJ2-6	CASSEGGSGANVLTF
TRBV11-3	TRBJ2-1	CASSLVFSYNEQFF
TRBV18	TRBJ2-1	CASSPALSDEQFF
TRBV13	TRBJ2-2	CASSPSGYPEELFF
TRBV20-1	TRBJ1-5	CSAPDRGGGNQPQHF
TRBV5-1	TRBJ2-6	CASSSSGQGIAGANVLTF
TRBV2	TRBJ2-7	CASSPSGGEITPYEQYF
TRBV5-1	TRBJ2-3	CASSSGTTDTQYF
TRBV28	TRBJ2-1	CASSMPRDRARNEQFF
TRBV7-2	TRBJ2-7	CASSLDRGRDSYEQYF
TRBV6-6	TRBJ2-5	CASSPRETQYF
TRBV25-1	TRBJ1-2	CASSEPGTATNYGYTF
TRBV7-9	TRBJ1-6	CASSGGDGSPLHF
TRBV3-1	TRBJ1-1	CASSPADRGTEAFF
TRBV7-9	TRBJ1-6	CASSLYRTGESPLHF
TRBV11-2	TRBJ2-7	CASSLGRSGDQYF
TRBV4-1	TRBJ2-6	CASSQESYRVSGANVLTF
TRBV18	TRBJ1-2	CASSPSRGGYTF
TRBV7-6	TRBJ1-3	CASSQSLGGNTIYF
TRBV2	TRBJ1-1	CASSPTSPGFPEAFF
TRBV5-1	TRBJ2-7	CASSGAAGGTEEQYF
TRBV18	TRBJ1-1	CASSPSSGGPNTEAFF
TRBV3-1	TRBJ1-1	CASSLTGGETEAFF
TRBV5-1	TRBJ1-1	CASSLGQGAKTFF
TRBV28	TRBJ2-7	CASRRATGTYEQYF
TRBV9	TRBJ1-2	CASSVGESYGYTF
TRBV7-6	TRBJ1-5	CASSLEPGGGHQPQHF
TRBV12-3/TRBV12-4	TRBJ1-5	CASSLWSGIYQHQHF
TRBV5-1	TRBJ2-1	CASSPGGGGTYNEQFF
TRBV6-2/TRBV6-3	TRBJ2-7	CASRQGGLYEQYF
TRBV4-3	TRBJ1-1	CASSQVGRLNTEAFF
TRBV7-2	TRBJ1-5	CASGLVVNQPQHF
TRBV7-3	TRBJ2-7	CASSLALGEQYF
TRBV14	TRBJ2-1	CASSQVPDGGHNEQFF
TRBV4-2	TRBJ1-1	CASSQDGGTGVEAFF
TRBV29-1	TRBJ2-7	CSAKQGAYEQYF
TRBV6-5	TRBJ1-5	CASSYGAGNQPQHF
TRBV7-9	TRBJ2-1	CASSPGPGGPGEQFF
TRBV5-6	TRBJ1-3	CASSPFLLSGNTIYF
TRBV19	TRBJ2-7	CASSMGTGPIDEQYF
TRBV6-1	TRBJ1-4	CASSESVANEKLFF
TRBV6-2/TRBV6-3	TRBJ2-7	CASMVGRLAGEQYF
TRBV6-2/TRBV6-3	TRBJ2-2	CASSFGPGQGESGELFF
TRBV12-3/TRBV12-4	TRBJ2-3	CASSLALAVPPTDTQYF
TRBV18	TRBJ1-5	CASSPGGDSNQPQHF
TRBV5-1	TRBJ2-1	CASSLDGTSGRWDSNEQFF
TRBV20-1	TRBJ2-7	CSARDLGGRPLDEQYF
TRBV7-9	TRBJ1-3	CASSLTGDSGNTIYF
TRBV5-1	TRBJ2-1	CASSLSWSTSYNEQFF
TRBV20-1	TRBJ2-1	CSARELSGRRNEQFF
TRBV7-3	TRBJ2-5	CASSLTDVSGTQYF
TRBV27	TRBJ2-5	CASSLDRRTGSETQYF
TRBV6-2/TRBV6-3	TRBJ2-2	CASSYSMGSWLFF